Listed below are T cell receptor beta chains from one sample, sequenced in a study of T cell changes during pregnancy in multiple sclerosis. Repertoires were generated with immunoSEQ multiplex PCR, while TCRdb's copy carries only in-frame clones and drops some. Of about 40,000 clones in the sample, 80% to 90% were seen once. Sequenced here: CD4+ T cells from peripheral blood mononuclear cells, sampled after pregnancy. The receptors stem from a female donor with multiple sclerosis, enrolled in a pregnancy study. CDR3s include the opening cysteine and the closing phenylalanine or tryptophan. The D gene is left open where the match is weak. A clone size is listed for some rows: how often the clone was seen (once, few, many), or a class if it is expanded.

j_gene	abundance	v_gene	d_gene	CDR3aa	CDR3nt
TRBJ2-6	-	TRBV14	TRBD1	CASSGRAGQGAGANVLTF	TGTGCCAGCAGCGGCCGGGCCGGACAGGGTGCCGGGGCCAACGTCCTGACTTTC
TRBJ2-2	-	TRBV7-9	TRBD1	CASSLQGALNTGELFF	TGTGCCAGCAGCTTGCAGGGGGCCTTGAACACCGGGGAGCTGTTTTTT
TRBJ1-4	once	TRBV5-1	TRBD1	CASSLGQGAEKLFF	TGCGCCAGCAGCTTGGGACAGGGTGCTGAAAAACTGTTTTTT
TRBJ1-5	-	TRBV28	-	CATKYEAGFNQPQHF	TGTGCCACCAAATACGAGGCGGGTTTCAATCAGCCCCAGCATTTT
TRBJ2-1	-	TRBV5-4	-	CASSFPGGAYNEQFF	TGTGCCAGCAGCTTTCCAGGAGGGGCCTACAATGAGCAGTTCTTC
TRBJ1-2	few	TRBV2	-	CASSLPTGNYGYTF	TGTGCCAGCAGTCTACCGACAGGCAACTATGGCTACACCTTC
TRBJ1-1	-	TRBV30	-	CASREITEAFF	TGTGCCTCCAGGGAAATCACTGAAGCTTTCTTT
TRBJ2-1	-	TRBV7-9	-	CASSSDRPSYNEQFF	TGTGCCAGCAGCTCAGACAGACCGTCCTACAATGAGCAGTTCTTC
TRBJ2-7	-	TRBV2	TRBD1	CASRGTGGGEQYF	TGTGCCAGCAGGGGGACAGGGGGTGGAGAGCAGTACTTC
TRBJ1-4	-	TRBV4-1	-	CASSPTGMNEKLFF	TGCGCCAGCAGCCCAACAGGGATGAATGAAAAACTGTTCTTT
TRBJ2-4	-	TRBV19	TRBD1	CASSATGTGSHIQYF	TGTGCCAGTAGTGCAACCGGGACAGGATCACACATTCAGTACTTC
TRBJ2-7	-	TRBV28	-	CASSFDFSYEQYF	TGTGCCAGCAGTTTTGACTTCTCCTACGAGCAGTACTTC
TRBJ2-1	-	TRBV11-2	-	CASSLVARSSYNEQFF	TGTGCCAGCAGCTTAGTAGCCCGAAGCTCCTACAATGAGCAGTTCTTC
TRBJ2-1	once	TRBV4-3	TRBD2	CASSQDRNLWTSGNEQFF	TGCGCCAGCAGCCAAGATCGGAACCTTTGGACTAGCGGAAATGAGCAGTTCTTC
TRBJ1-1	few	TRBV7-9	-	CASSPGYTEAFF	TGTGCCAGCAGCCCCGGGTACACTGAAGCTTTCTTT
TRBJ2-7	-	TRBV5-5	TRBD2	CASSPGLAASYEQYF	TGTGCCAGCAGCCCGGGACTAGCGGCTTCCTACGAGCAGTACTTC
TRBJ2-2	-	TRBV11-3	TRBD2	CASSRTSPTGELFF	TGTGCCAGCAGCCGGACTAGCCCCACCGGGGAGCTGTTTTTT
TRBJ1-1	few	TRBV6-5	-	CASSRYSEAFF	TGTGCCAGCAGTAGATACAGTGAAGCTTTCTTT
TRBJ2-7	once	TRBV5-1	-	CASSLAAEIYEQYF	TGCGCCAGCAGCTTGGCGGCGGAGATCTACGAGCAGTACTTC
TRBJ1-2	once	TRBV19	-	CASSIDNDGDVAEGNYGYTF	TGTGCCAGTAGTATAGATAACGATGGGGACGTCGCGGAGGGAAACTATGGCTACACCTTC
TRBJ1-5	few	TRBV23-1	-	CAIPEGNQPQHF	TGCGCCATCCCAGAGGGCAATCAGCCCCAGCATTTT
TRBJ2-7	-	TRBV5-4	TRBD2	CASSPGLAGGGSYYEQYF	TGTGCCAGCAGCCCCGGGCTAGCGGGAGGGGGGTCCTACTACGAGCAGTACTTC
TRBJ2-1	-	TRBV11-2	-	CASRGGGGINEQFF	TGTGCCAGCAGGGGGGGCGGGGGCATCAATGAGCAGTTCTTC
TRBJ1-4	-	TRBV5-1	-	CASKTGATNEKLFF	TGCGCCAGCAAGACAGGTGCAACTAATGAAAAACTGTTTTTT
TRBJ2-3	-	TRBV28	TRBD2	CASSLYVTSGASTDTQYF	TGTGCCAGCAGTTTATATGTTACTAGCGGGGCGTCCACAGATACGCAGTATTTT
TRBJ1-1	-	TRBV18	-	CASSPTEGVGNTEAFF	TGTGCCAGCTCACCAACCGAAGGAGTCGGGAACACTGAAGCTTTCTTT
TRBJ2-2	-	TRBV10-3	-	CAISPGSLATGELFF	TGTGCCATCAGCCCGGGATCTTTAGCCACCGGGGAGCTGTTTTTT
TRBJ1-2	-	TRBV6-5	-	CASTPQLGAGYTF	TGTGCCAGCACACCCCAACTGGGGGCTGGCTACACCTTC
TRBJ2-6	few	TRBV27	-	CASSFDYRGDSGANVLTF	TGTGCCAGCAGTTTTGATTATAGGGGTGACTCTGGGGCCAACGTCCTGACTTTC
TRBJ1-2	-	TRBV2	-	CASSEQDYGYTF	TGTGCCAGCAGTGAACAGGACTATGGCTACACCTTC
TRBJ2-7	-	TRBV11-2	TRBD2	CASSLGLAGGSYEQYF	TGTGCCAGCAGCTTAGGCCTAGCGGGAGGTTCCTACGAGCAGTACTTC
TRBJ1-1	-	TRBV6-5	-	CASSYRGRVGTEAFF	TGTGCCAGCAGTTACCGGGGGAGGGTTGGCACTGAAGCTTTCTTT
TRBJ2-6	-	TRBV30	-	CAWKAAAGANVLTF	TGTGCCTGGAAAGCGGCAGCTGGGGCCAACGTCCTGACTTTC
TRBJ1-1	-	TRBV30	-	CAWSRGLLITFF	TGTGCCTGGAGTCGCGGGCTCCTAATAACTTTCTTT
TRBJ1-5	-	TRBV6-5	-	CASSSGRSNQPQHF	TGTGCCAGCAGTTCAGGCAGGAGCAATCAGCCCCAGCATTTT
TRBJ1-5	-	TRBV27	TRBD1	CASSSPDRASNQPQHF	TGTGCCAGCAGTTCCCCTGACAGGGCGAGCAATCAGCCCCAGCATTTT
TRBJ1-1	-	TRBV5-5	-	CASSLVAGNTEAFF	TGTGCCAGCAGCTTGGTTGCGGGGAACACTGAAGCTTTCTTT
TRBJ2-3	-	TRBV6-1	-	CASSDFGSFTDTQYF	TGTGCCAGCAGTGATTTTGGGAGTTTCACAGATACGCAGTATTTT
TRBJ2-2	-	TRBV11-3	-	CASSSTWDNAKATGELFF	TGTGCCAGCAGCTCCACCTGGGACAACGCTAAGGCAACCGGGGAGCTGTTTTTT
TRBJ2-2	-	TRBV29-1	TRBD1	CSVFYGTGGTGELFF	TGCAGCGTTTTTTACGGGACAGGGGGCACCGGGGAGCTGTTTTTT
TRBJ1-2	-	TRBV5-4	TRBD1	CASSLDRGQGYTF	TGTGCCAGCAGCTTGGACAGGGGGCAGGGCTACACCTTC
TRBJ2-1	-	TRBV28	TRBD2	CASSLSASGRYEQFF	TGTGCCAGCAGTTTATCCGCTAGCGGGAGGTATGAGCAGTTCTTC
TRBJ1-1	-	TRBV10-3	TRBD1	CAIRGQGSSEAFF	TGTGCCATCAGAGGACAGGGTTCCTCTGAAGCTTTCTTT
TRBJ2-5	-	TRBV10-3	TRBD1	CAIRGQGREETQYF	TGTGCCATCAGGGGACAGGGGCGCGAGGAGACCCAGTACTTC
TRBJ2-7	-	TRBV19	TRBD2	CASSGRGSEQYF	TGTGCCAGTAGTGGGAGGGGCAGCGAGCAGTACTTC
TRBJ2-4	-	TRBV19	TRBD2	CATISGRADKNIQYF	TGTGCCACGATTAGCGGGAGGGCCGACAAAAACATTCAGTACTTC